This TCR beta chain comes out of a study of T cell responses to AZD1222 COVID-19 vaccine. Overall study: Second-dose intervals near 4 or 12 weeks were combined. Findings and limits, study-wide: Sampling that yielded the repertoires occurred only after the peak T cell response.

Assay: immunoSEQ multiplex PCR; the TCRdb copy retains only in-frame clones and omits some. The table includes about 50,000 clones, 70% to 80% detected once. With 2 bases removed from V and 0 bases from J, the gap between germline ends came to 10 bases. This CDR3 has 15 amino acids. In germline, CDR1 is MNHEY, CDR2 SVGAGI. About this clone itself: No antigen is known for it.

The sequence derives from an adult in good health. V gene TRBV6-5 combines with J gene TRBJ1-1, with a weak D call TRBD1 (6 bases). The input for sequencing was peripheral blood, taken on day 0 of AZD1222 vaccination. The CDR3 nucleotides are TGTGCCAGCAGTTACCAGGGGCAGCTGAACACTGAAGCTTTCTTT. This gives the protein CASSYQGQLNTEAFF.